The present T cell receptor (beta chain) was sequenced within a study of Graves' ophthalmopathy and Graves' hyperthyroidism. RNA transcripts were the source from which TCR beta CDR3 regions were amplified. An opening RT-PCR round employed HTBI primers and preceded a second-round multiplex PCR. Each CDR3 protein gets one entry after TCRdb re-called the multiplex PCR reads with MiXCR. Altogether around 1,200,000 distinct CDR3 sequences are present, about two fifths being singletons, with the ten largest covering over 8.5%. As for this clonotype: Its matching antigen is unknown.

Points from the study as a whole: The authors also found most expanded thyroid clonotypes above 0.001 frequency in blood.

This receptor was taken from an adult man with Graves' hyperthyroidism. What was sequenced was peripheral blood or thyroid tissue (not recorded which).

The CDR3 is CATSSGTGQGYTF. In DNA form, the CDR3 reads TGTGCCACCAGCAGCGGGACGGGACAGGGCTACACCTTC. This chain joins TRBV15 and TRBJ1-2; 7 bases fit TRBD1. Unmatched junction bases numbered 6, after V lost 3 bases and J lost 8 bases. Germline V gene sequence: CDR1 LNHNV, CDR2 YYDKDF (reference sequence). CDR3 length: 13 amino acids. Drawing the rest from reference TRBV15 and TRBJ1-2, the complete variable domain is DAMVIQNPRYQVTQFGKPVTLSCSQTLNHNVMYWYQQKSSQAPKLLFHYYDKDFNNEADTPDNFQSRRPNTSFCFLDIRSPGLGDTAMYLCATSSGTGQGYTFGSGTRLTVV.